This T cell receptor (beta chain) comes out of a study of ipilimumab plus nivolumab after autologous stem cell transplantation. The overall study: A median of roughly eight nivolumab and 5 ipilimumab doses were given.

Germline CDR1 is SGHKS and CDR2 is YYEKEE (reference sequence). V lost 1 base to trimming and J lost 1 base, with 11 bases between them. The CDR3 sequence is 15 residues long. Generated by immunoSEQ multiplex PCR, the TCRdb table keeps only in-frame clones and is missing some. The sample comprises about 5,900 clones, 75% to 90% of which are singletons, and approximately 5.4% rests with the top ten. This clone was seen only a few times. Checkpoint therapy with ipilimumab 1 mg/kg began 14 to 28 days after transplant. Patients got 3 mg/kg IV nivolumab weeks 1, 4, 7, 10, then biweekly through week 26. The sequences come from PBMCs, collected in a trial of ipilimumab plus nivolumab as post-transplant consolidation. This rearrangement joins TRBV5-5 to TRBJ1-2; tentatively, D is TRBD1 (6 bases). This sequence was found in a female donor with multiple myeloma. The DNA of the CDR3 is TGTGCCAGCAGCTTGAGGACAGAAGATAACTATGGCTACACCTTC. As protein: CASSLRTEDNYGYTF.